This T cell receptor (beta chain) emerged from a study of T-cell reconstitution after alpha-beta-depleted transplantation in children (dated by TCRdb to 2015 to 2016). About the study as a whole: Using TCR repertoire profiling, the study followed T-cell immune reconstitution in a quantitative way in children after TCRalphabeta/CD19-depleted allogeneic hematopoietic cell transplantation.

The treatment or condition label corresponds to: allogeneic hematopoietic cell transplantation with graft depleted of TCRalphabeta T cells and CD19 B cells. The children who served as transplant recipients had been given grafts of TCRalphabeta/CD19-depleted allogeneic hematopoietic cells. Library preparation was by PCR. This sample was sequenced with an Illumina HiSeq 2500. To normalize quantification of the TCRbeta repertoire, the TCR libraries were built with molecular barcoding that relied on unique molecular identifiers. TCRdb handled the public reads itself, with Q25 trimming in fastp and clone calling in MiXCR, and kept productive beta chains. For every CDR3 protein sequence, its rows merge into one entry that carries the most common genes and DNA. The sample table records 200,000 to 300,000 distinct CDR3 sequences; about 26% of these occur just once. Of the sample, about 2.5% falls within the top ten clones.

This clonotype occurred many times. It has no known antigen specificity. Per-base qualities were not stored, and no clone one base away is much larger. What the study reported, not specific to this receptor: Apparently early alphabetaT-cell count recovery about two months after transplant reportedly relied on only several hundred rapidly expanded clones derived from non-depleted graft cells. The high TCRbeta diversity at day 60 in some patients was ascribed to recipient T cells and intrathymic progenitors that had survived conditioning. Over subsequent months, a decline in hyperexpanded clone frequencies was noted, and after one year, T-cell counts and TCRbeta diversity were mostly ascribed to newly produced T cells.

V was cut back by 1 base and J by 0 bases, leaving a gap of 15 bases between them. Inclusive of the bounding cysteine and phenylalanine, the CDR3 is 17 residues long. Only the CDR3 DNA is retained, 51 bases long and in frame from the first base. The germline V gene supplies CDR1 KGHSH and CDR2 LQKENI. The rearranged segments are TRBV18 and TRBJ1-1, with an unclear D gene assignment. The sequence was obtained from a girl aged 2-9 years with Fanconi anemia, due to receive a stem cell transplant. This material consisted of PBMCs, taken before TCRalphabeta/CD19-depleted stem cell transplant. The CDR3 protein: CASSPLTASPMNTEAFF. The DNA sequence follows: TGTGCCAGCTCACCACTCACAGCCAGCCCAATGAACACTGAAGCTTTCTTT.